This T cell receptor beta chain was captured in a study of blood T cell repertoires in COVID-19 (TCRdb year 2020). Notes on the research overall: Collaborator samples came from the United States, Italy and Spain and covered acute and convalescent phases of COVID-19. Where HLA class I and class II types were available, the types were taken from metadata supplied by the sample provider, not from assay-based typing. Deeply sampled blood TCRbeta repertoires from subjects exposed to, actively infected with, or recovered from COVID-19 were included in the dataset. The prospective study material was composed of cDNA or gDNA derived from T cells, B-cell-depleted T cells, or PBMCs. Sample metadata almost always included a de-identified subject ID, COVID-19 status, age in years and sex. The repertoires were released in a freely available public database intended as a resource for research on the immune response to SARS-CoV-2. Samples were obtained from the ongoing ImmuneRACE study (first 160 participants) and from 1,000 to 1,500 subjects provided by 6 global collaborators.

TCRbeta CDR3 regions were amplified from genomic DNA using the immunoSEQ Assay, a bias-controlled multiplex PCR. The authors processed their data as follows. The number of nucleated cells in each sample was estimated by amplification of reference gene primers within the assay. Sequence reads were collapsed and filtered to measure the absolute abundance of every unique TCRbeta CDR3 rearrangement. For each sample, productive Simpson clonality was calculated as the square root of Simpson's diversity index across productive rearrangements. TCRdb re-hosts the immuneACCESS table, in-frame sequences only. Its copies lack some clones; in the studies checked, an unresolved V gene accounts for under half of them, and the cause for the rest is not known. The V and J calls and clone size come from that table; D and trimming were worked out from the DNA. The sample table contains roughly 200,000 clones; only one count was recorded for around four fifths of them. Together, the top ten hold roughly 20% of the sample.

Counted from cysteine to phenylalanine, this CDR3 has 19 amino acids. Only the CDR3 region is kept as DNA, spanning 57 bases read in frame from base 1. The germline V gene yields SGHTA for CDR1 and FQGNSA for CDR2. The junction shows trimming of 5 bases on V and 5 bases on J, and the gene matches do not reach 15 bases of it. Collaborating institutions collected whole blood in K2EDTA tubes following their own protocols. For TCRbeta analysis, collaborators shipped samples in one of three forms: frozen whole blood, isolated PBMCs, or DNA extracted from either of those sample types. What the study reported, not specific to this receptor: The quantity of clinical and demographic metadata differed by source and by participant and was supplied without curation.

As for this clone: There is no known antigen for this receptor. No per-base quality is available; no much larger clone lies one base away.

The chain is assembled from TRBV7-2 and TRBJ2-7; TRBD2 fits 16 bases in the junction. Sequencing input: peripheral blood. The sequence derives from an elderly woman with active or convalescent COVID-19. The nucleotides are TGTGCCAGCAGCCTCGCGCCGGGACTAGCGGGAGGGCCGGGGAACGAGCAGTACTTC. This yields the protein CASSLAPGLAGGPGNEQYF.